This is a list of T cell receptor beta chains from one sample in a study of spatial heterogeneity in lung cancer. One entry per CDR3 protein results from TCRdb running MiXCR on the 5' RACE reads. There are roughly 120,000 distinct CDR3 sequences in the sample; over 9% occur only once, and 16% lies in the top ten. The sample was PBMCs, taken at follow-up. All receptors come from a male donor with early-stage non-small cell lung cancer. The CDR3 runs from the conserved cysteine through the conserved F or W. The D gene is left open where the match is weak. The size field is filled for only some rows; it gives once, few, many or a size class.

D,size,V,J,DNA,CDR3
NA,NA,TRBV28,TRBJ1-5,TGTGCCAGCAGGTCCTCCGGGACACTTAGCAATCAGCCCCAGCATTTT,CASRSSGTLSNQPQHF
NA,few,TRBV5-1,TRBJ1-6,TGCGCCAGCAGCCCGCACGGGGATTCACCCCTCCACTTT,CASSPHGDSPLHF
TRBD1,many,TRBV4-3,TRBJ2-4,TGCGCCAGCAGCCAAGGGACAGGGGGATGGAGCATTCAGTACTTC,CASSQGTGGWSIQYF
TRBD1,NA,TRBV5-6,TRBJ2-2,TGTGCCAGCAGCTTTCAGGGGGCCGGGGAGCTGTTTTTT,CASSFQGAGELFF
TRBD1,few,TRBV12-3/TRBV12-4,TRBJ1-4,TGTGCCAGCAGTTCACAGGGGGCGGCAACTAATGAAAAACTGTTTTTT,CASSSQGAATNEKLFF
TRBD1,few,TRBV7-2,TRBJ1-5,TGTGCCAGCAGCTACACCGACCGACAGGGCTCTTGGCAGCCCCAGCATTTT,CASSYTDRQGSWQPQHF
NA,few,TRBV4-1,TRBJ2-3,TGCGCCAGCAGCCAACAGGGGTTGGATACGCAGTATTTT,CASSQQGLDTQYF
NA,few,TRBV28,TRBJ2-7,TGTGCCAGCGGAACCGGGACAAGGGCCTACGAGCAGTACTTC,CASGTGTRAYEQYF
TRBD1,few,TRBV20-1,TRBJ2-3,TGCAGTGCCCGCGGACAGGTCGGCACAGATACGCAGTATTTT,CSARGQVGTDTQYF
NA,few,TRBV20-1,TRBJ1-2,TGCAGTGCTAGTTGGCCAGGGCATGGCTACACCTTC,CSASWPGHGYTF
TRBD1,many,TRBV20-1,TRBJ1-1,TGCAGTGCGGCGGACAGGGTGGGCACTGAAGCTTTCTTT,CSAADRVGTEAFF